This T cell receptor (beta chain) was captured by sequencing in a study of OX40 agonist ivuxolimab in advanced cancers. CDR3 length equals 15 residues. With 2 bases removed from V and 2 bases from J, the gap between germline ends came to 11 bases. Germline CDR1 is SGHNT and CDR2 is YYREEE (reference sequence). Sequencing used immunoSEQ multiplex PCR; TCRdb keeps in-frame clones, though not all of them. The sample lists roughly 70,000 clones, more than 80% seen once, with about 0.53% in the top ten. This sequence was found in an adult with an advanced solid tumor such as melanoma, head and neck, liver or kidney cancer. The chain links TRBV5-4 to TRBJ2-1; D perhaps matches TRBD1 (6 bases). The specimen comprised CD4+ or CD8+ T cells sorted from blood, sampled in a trial of the OX40 agonist ivuxolimab. Here the CDR3 reads CASSFQGSTYNEQFF. CDR3 bases: TGTGCCAGCAGCTTTCAGGGGTCGACCTACAATGAGCAGTTCTTC. The entire variable domain, with the rest obtained from reference TRBV5-4 and TRBJ2-1, is as follows: ETGVTQSPTHLIKTRGQQVTLRCSSQSGHNTVSWYQQALGQGPQFIFQYYREEENGRGNFPPRFSGLQFPNYSSELNVNALELDDSALYLCASSFQGSTYNEQFFGPGTRLTVL.